Below are 13 T cell receptor beta chains sequenced from a single sample in a study of blood T cell repertoires in COVID-19. Data came from immunoSEQ multiplex PCR; TCRdb stores just in-frame clones and leaves some out. The sample lists nearly 300,000 clones, approximately 90% occurring once. What was sequenced was peripheral blood. The receptor set was obtained from a woman aged 25 to 39 who had recovered from COVID-19.

In this sample, this clone turned up once. V is TRBV5-1 and J is TRBJ2-7; 8 nucleotides line up with TRBD1. Losses at the gene ends were 2 bases for V and 7 bases for J; bases not matched to a gene: 5. Germline assignment: CDR1 SGHRS and CDR2 YFSETQ. The length of the CDR3 is 13 residues. CDR3 sequence reads: CASSFQGAGEQYF. The DNA for the CDR3 is TGCGCCAGCAGCTTCCAGGGGGCAGGAGAGCAGTACTTC.

The chain employs TRBV2 and TRBJ2-5, with TRBD2 as a possible D gene (5 bases). The CDR3 consists of 14 residues. Trimming removed 1 base at V and 4 bases at J, with 10 bases between. Germline-derived CDR1 and CDR2 are SNHLY and FYNNEI. The CDR3 DNA reads TGTGCCAGCAGTGAAGGAGGGAGCCGAGAGACCCAGTACTTC. The encoded protein is CASSEGGSRETQYF.

The V and J genes are TRBV28 and TRBJ1-5; TRBD1 might be the D (6 bases). This CDR3 has 18 residues. CDR1 and CDR2 from the germline V gene are MDHEN and SYDVKM. V was clipped by 1 base and J by 3 bases, with 19 bases between them. CDR3: CASSLFSGRTGPNQPQHF. The CDR3 region has the DNA TGTGCCAGCAGTTTATTTTCTGGGAGAACAGGGCCCAATCAGCCCCAGCATTTT.

This sequence joins TRBV5-1 and TRBJ2-3, with D perhaps TRBD2 (5 bases). V lost 3 bases, J lost 1 base, and 15 bases lay in between. CDR3 length equals 16 residues. The germline V gene encodes CDR1 SGHRS and CDR2 YFSETQ. CDR3 bases: TGCGCCAGCAGCTCCGGACCCACTAGTGGCACAGATACGCAGTATTTT. Translated, it gives CASSSGPTSGTDTQYF.

The gene calls are TRBV7-8 and TRBJ2-5; D gene unclear. The CDR3 has 13 residues. The V and J ends lost 5 bases and 5 bases respectively, with 12 bases between them. Germline V gene data show CDR1 as SGHVS and CDR2 as FQNEAQ. This chain's CDR3 is CASSPSREETQYF. The CDR3 coding sequence is TGTGCCAGCAGCCCTTCCCGCGAGGAGACCCAGTACTTC.

The rearrangement links TRBV6-5 to TRBJ2-7; 9 bases agree with TRBD1. J was trimmed by 3 bases and V by 7 bases; bases with no gene match: 4. Looked up from germline, CDR1 is MNHEY and CDR2 is SVGAGI. The CDR3 contains 13 residues. The CDR3 nucleotides are TGTGCCAGCACTGCGACAGGGGGCTACGAGCAGTACTTC. Amino acid sequence: CASTATGGYEQYF.

The chain recombines TRBV10-3 with TRBJ2-1, with a tentative D call TRBD1 (5 bases). The V and J ends lost 3 bases and 3 bases respectively, with 15 bases between them. The CDR3 sequence is 16 residues long. Germline V gene lookup returns CDR1 ENHRY and CDR2 SYGVKD. The CDR3 loop reads CAISDSAAQGYNEQFF. The CDR3 nucleotides read TGTGCCATCAGTGATTCGGCAGCCCAGGGCTACAATGAGCAGTTCTTC.

CDR3 amino acids: CASSVLTGGPGELFF. The CDR3 DNA reads TGTGCCAGCAGCGTCCTAACCGGAGGGCCCGGGGAGCTGTTTTTT. The chain carries TRBV9 and TRBJ2-2, with D perhaps TRBD2 (6 bases). This CDR3 has 15 residues. With 2 bases removed from V and 6 bases from J, the gap between germline ends came to 14 bases. The germline CDR1 and CDR2 sequences are SGDLS and YYNGEE.

CDR3 sequence: CASSARERGGRYEQYF. The CDR3 DNA sequence: TGTGCCAGTAGTGCTCGAGAGCGGGGGGGGAGGTACGAGCAGTACTTC. This sequence joins TRBV19 and TRBJ2-7, with 10 bases identical to TRBD2. The CDR3 covers 16 residues. Trimming removed 5 bases from V and 4 bases from J; junction bases left unmatched: 11. Germline assignment: CDR1 LNHDA and CDR2 SQIVND (reference sequence). The entire variable domain, with the rest obtained from reference TRBV19 and TRBJ2-7, is as follows: DGGITQSPKYLFRKEGQNVTLSCEQNLNHDAMYWYRQDPGQGLRLIYYSQIVNDFQKGDIAEGYSVSREKKESFPLTVTSAQKNPTAFYLCASSARERGGRYEQYFGPGTRLTVT.

This rearrangement joins TRBV27 to TRBJ1-1; the match to TRBD1 covers 8 bases. CDR1 and CDR2 (germline): MNHEY, SMNVEV (reference sequence). The CDR3 loop spans 13 amino acids. Trimming removed 10 bases from V and 0 bases from J; junction bases left unmatched: 4. For the CDR3, the DNA is TGTGCCACCCGACAGGGGATGAACACTGAAGCTTTCTTT. This translates into CATRQGMNTEAFF.

The chain links TRBV15 to TRBJ1-4, with a possible D match to TRBD1 (6 bases). CDR3 length: 17 amino acids. Germline V gives CDR1 LNHNV, CDR2 YYDKDF (reference sequence). Deletions cut 3 bases from V and 4 bases from J, with 18 bases between. The CDR3 nucleotides are TGTGCCACCAGCAGCCTCATAACAGGGACCGATAATGAAAAACTGTTTTTT. Translation: CATSSLITGTDNEKLFF.

V and J are TRBV5-1 and TRBJ1-1; possibly TRBD1 for D (6 bases). The germline gives CDR1 SGHRS, CDR2 YFSETQ. The CDR3 loop spans 13 amino acids. V was clipped by 1 base and J by 4 bases, with 8 bases between them. This CDR3 is CASSLNRATEAFF. The DNA of the CDR3 is TGCGCCAGCAGCTTGAACAGGGCCACTGAAGCTTTCTTT.

The chain recombines TRBV30 with TRBJ2-1, with 8 bases lining up with TRBD2. Germline values: CDR1 GTSNPN, CDR2 SVGIG (reference sequence). Trimming took 3 bases from V and 7 from J; bases not matched to a gene: 8. The CDR3 length is 14 residues. CDR3 coding DNA: TGTGCCTGGAGCCGGGAGGGAATCTGGAATGAGCAGTTCTTC. Residues: CAWSREGIWNEQFF.